One T cell receptor (beta chain) is described in this entry. The data are from a study of blood T cell repertoires in COVID-19. The wider study: The United States, Italy and Spain supplied acute and convalescent COVID-19 samples. T cells, B-cell-depleted T cells, or PBMCs provided the cDNA or gDNA that served as material.

This CDR3 spans 16 amino acids. The V and J ends lost 4 bases and 4 bases, in that order; junction bases with no gene match: 5. Germline-derived CDR1 and CDR2 are SEHNR and FQNEAQ (reference sequence). Method: immunoSEQ multiplex PCR; TCRdb's copy keeps in-frame clones and lacks some. Counted here are roughly 56,000 clones, roughly 90% occurring once; the ten biggest clones make up roughly a fifth. This TCR was sampled from a human donor in a cohort sampled during active COVID-19. The specimen was peripheral blood. The chain recombines TRBV7-9 with TRBJ2-2; 11 bases match TRBD1. The CDR3 spells CASSWTGGAGTGELFF. The CDR3 DNA follows: TGTGCCAGCAGCTGGACAGGGGGCGCCGGCACCGGGGAGCTGTTTTTT.